This T cell receptor (beta chain) was observed in a study of cytomegalovirus exposure and HLA in healthy donors. In the PCR, 60 Vbeta and 13 Jbeta primers were used. Generated by immunoSEQ multiplex PCR, the TCRdb table keeps only in-frame clones and is missing some. The repertoire includes over 120,000 clones, 77% of them detected once, and around 3.7% sits in the top ten. This CDR3 contains 15 residues. Trimming stripped 3 bases from V and 7 bases from J, with 18 bases between. Looked up from germline, CDR1 is SGHAT and CDR2 is FQNNGV. Material for sequencing was PBMCs. This sequence originates from a male donor in good health and CMV-seronegative. This chain connects TRBV11-2 to TRBJ1-2; the D is unclear. The CDR3 DNA is TGTGCCAGCAGCTTTAGGCTCGAGGGCCCGGGTGGCTACACCTTC. Translating gives CASSFRLEGPGGYTF.